The text below deals with one T cell receptor (beta chain). Data came from immunoSEQ multiplex PCR; TCRdb stores just in-frame clones and leaves some out. The sample yields some 28,000 clones, around nine tenths seen once. This entry is derived from a study of T cell changes during pregnancy in multiple sclerosis. Germline V gene lookup returns CDR1 SNHLY and CDR2 FYNNEI. The CDR3 runs 13 residues. V gave up 4 bases and J gave up 2 bases, with 8 bases separating them. The chain links TRBV2 to TRBJ2-5; D possibly corresponds to TRBD1 (6 bases). Source: CD4+ T cells from peripheral blood mononuclear cells, taken in the first trimester of pregnancy. This receptor was taken from a female donor in good health, enrolled as a control in a pregnancy study. The CDR3 DNA reads TGTGCCAGCAGTGGGACAGTGCAAGAGACCCAGTACTTC. The encoded protein is CASSGTVQETQYF.